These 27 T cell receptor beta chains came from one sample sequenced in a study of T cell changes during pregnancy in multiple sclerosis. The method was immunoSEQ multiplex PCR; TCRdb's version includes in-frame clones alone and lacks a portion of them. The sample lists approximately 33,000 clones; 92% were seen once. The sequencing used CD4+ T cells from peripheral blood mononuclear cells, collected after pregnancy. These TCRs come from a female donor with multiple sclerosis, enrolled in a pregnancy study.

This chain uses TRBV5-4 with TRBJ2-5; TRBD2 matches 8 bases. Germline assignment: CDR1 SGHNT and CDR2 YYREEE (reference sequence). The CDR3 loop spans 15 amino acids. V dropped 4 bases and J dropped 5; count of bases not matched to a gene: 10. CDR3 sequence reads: CASSPDGGARETQYF. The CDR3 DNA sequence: TGTGCCAGCAGCCCCGACGGGGGGGCACGGGAGACCCAGTACTTC. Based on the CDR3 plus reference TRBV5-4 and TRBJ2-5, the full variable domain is ETGVTQSPTHLIKTRGQQVTLRCSSQSGHNTVSWYQQALGQGPQFIFQYYREEENGRGNFPPRFSGLQFPNYSSELNVNALELDDSALYLCASSPDGGARETQYFGPGTRLLVL.

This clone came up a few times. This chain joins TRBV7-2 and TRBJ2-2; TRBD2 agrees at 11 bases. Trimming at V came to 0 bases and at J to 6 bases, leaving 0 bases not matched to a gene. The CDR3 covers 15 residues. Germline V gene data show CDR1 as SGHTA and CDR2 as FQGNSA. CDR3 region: CASSLASGRAGELFF. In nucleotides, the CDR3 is TGTGCCAGCAGCTTAGCTAGCGGGAGGGCCGGGGAGCTGTTTTTT. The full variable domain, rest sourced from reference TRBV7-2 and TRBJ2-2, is GAGVSQSPSNKVTEKGKDVELRCDPISGHTALYWYRQSLGQGLEFLIYFQGNSAPDKSGLPSDRFSAERTGGSVSTLTIQRTQQEDSAVYLCASSLASGRAGELFFGEGSRLTVL.

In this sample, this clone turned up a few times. CDR3 sequence: CASSPPHRGPAGELFF. CDR3 nucleotides: TGTGCCAGCTCACCACCGCACAGGGGGCCGGCCGGGGAGCTGTTTTTT. V gene TRBV18 combines with J gene TRBJ2-2, with 9 positions matching TRBD1. Germline values: CDR1 KGHSH, CDR2 LQKENI. V dropped 0 bases and J dropped 6; count of bases not matched to a gene: 5. This CDR3 is 16 amino acids long.

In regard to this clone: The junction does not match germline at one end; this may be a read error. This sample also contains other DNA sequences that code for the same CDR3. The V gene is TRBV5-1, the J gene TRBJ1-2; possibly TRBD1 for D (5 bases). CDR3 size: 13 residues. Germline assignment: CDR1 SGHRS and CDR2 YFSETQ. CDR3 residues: CASSLGQNYGYTF. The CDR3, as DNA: TGCGCCAGCAGCTTGGGACAGAACTATGGCTACACCTTT.

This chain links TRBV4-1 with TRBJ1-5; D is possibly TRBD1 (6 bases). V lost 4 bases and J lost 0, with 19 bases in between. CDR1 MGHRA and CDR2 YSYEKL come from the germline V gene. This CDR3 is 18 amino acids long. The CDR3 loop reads CASSPDPGHADSNQPQHF. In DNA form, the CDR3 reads TGCGCCAGCAGCCCCGATCCGGGACATGCGGATAGCAATCAGCCCCAGCATTTT.

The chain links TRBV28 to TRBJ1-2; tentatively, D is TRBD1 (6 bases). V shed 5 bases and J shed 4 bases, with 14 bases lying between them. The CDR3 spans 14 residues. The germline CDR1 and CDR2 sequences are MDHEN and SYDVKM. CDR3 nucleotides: TGTGCCAGCAGTCCCTGGGGGGGCGCCTATGGCTACACCTTC. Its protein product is CASSPWGGAYGYTF.

This CDR3 is CASSSGGNIQYF. The DNA for the CDR3 is TGCGCCAGCAGCTCGGGGGGAAACATTCAGTACTTC. This rearrangement joins TRBV5-1 to TRBJ2-4, with 7 bases that match TRBD2. Germline V lookup: CDR1 SGHRS, CDR2 YFSETQ. V gave up 3 bases and J gave up 6 bases; unmatched junction bases: 0. This CDR3 is 12 amino acids long. Based on the CDR3 plus reference TRBV5-1 and TRBJ2-4, the full variable domain is KAGVTQTPRYLIKTRGQQVTLSCSPISGHRSVSWYQQTPGQGLQFLFEYFSETQRNKGNFPGRFSGRQFSNSRSEMNVSTLELGDSALYLCASSSGGNIQYFGAGTRLSVL.

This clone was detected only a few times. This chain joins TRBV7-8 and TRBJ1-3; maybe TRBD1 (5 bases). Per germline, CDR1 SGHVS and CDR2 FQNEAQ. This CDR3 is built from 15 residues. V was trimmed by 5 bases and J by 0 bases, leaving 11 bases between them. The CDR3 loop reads CASSPYRFSGNTIYF. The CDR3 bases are TGTGCCAGCAGCCCGTACAGGTTCTCTGGAAACACCATATATTTT.

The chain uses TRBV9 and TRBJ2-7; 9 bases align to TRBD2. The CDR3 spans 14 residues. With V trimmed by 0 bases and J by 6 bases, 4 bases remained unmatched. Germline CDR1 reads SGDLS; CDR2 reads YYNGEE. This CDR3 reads CASSVEVSGSEQYF. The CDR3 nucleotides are TGTGCCAGCAGCGTAGAAGTTAGCGGGAGCGAGCAGTACTTC.

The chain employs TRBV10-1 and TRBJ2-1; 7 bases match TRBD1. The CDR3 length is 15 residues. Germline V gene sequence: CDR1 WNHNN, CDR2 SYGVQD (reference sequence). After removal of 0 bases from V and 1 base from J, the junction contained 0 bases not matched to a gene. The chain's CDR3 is CASSESRGSYNEQFF. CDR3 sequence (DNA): TGCGCCAGCAGTGAGTCCAGGGGGTCCTACAATGAGCAGTTCTTC.

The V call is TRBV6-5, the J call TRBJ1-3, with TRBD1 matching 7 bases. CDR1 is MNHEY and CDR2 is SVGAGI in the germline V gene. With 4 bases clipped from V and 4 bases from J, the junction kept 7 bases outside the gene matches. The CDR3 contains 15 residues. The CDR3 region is CASSFNRGSGNTIYF. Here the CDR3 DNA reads TGTGCCAGCAGTTTCAACAGGGGATCGGGAAACACCATATATTTT.

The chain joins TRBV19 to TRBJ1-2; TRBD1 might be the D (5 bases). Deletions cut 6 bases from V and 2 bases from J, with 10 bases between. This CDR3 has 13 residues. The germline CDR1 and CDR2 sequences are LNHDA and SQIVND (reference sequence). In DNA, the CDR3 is TGTGCCAGTAGCCAGACAGCGAACTATGGCTACACCTTC. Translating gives CASSQTANYGYTF.

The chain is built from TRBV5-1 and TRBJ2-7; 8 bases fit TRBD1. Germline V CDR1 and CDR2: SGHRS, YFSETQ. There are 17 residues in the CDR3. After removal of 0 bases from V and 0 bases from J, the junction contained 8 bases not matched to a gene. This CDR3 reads CASSLVGTGDYSYEQYF. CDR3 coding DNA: TGCGCCAGCAGCTTGGTGGGGACAGGCGACTACTCCTACGAGCAGTACTTC. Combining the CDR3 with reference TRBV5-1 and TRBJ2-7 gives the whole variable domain KAGVTQTPRYLIKTRGQQVTLSCSPISGHRSVSWYQQTPGQGLQFLFEYFSETQRNKGNFPGRFSGRQFSNSRSEMNVSTLELGDSALYLCASSLVGTGDYSYEQYFGPGTRLTVT.

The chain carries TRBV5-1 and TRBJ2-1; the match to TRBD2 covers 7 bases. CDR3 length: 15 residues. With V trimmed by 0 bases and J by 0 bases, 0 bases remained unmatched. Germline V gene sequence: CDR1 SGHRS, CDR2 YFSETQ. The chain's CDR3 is CASSLERGSYNEQFF. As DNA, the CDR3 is TGCGCCAGCAGCTTGGAGCGGGGCTCCTACAATGAGCAGTTCTTC.

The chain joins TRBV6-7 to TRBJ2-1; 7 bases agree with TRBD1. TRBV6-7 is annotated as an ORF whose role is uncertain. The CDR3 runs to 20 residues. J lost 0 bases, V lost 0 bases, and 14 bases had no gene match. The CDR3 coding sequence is TGTGCCAGCAGTTACTCGACTGGGACAGACACGCGATGCTCCTACAATGAGCAGTTCTTC. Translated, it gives CASSYSTGTDTRCSYNEQFF.

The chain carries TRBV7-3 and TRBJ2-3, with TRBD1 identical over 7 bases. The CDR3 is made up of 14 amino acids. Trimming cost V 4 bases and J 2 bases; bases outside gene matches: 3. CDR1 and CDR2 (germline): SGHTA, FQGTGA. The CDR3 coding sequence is TGTGCCAGCAGCTCGGGACAGAACACAGATACGCAGTATTTT. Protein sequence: CASSSGQNTDTQYF.

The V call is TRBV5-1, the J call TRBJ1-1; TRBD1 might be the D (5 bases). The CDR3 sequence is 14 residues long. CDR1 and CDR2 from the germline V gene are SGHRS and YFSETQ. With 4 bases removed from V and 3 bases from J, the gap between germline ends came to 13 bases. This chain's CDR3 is CASSHPGGDTEAFF. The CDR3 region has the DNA TGCGCCAGCAGCCACCCCGGGGGAGACACTGAAGCTTTCTTT.

CDR3 loop: CASSQGGTGRDTEAFF. In DNA form, the CDR3 reads TGTGCCAGCAGCCAGGGGGGTACGGGTCGGGACACTGAAGCTTTCTTT. The chain links TRBV5-8 to TRBJ1-1; 7 bases are a match to TRBD1. Per germline, CDR1 SGHTS and CDR2 YDEGEE. V lost 4 bases to trimming and J lost 3 bases; unmatched junction nucleotides: 12. There are 16 residues in the CDR3.

CDR3 DNA: TGTGCCAGCAGTCCGTTAAGGGGAGGAGGCGAGCAGTACTTC. Translation gives CASSPLRGGGEQYF. The chain links TRBV2 to TRBJ2-7, with D maybe TRBD2 (6 bases). This CDR3 comprises 14 residues. Trimming removed 5 bases at V and 6 bases at J, with 17 bases between. Germline V gene sequence: CDR1 SNHLY, CDR2 FYNNEI.

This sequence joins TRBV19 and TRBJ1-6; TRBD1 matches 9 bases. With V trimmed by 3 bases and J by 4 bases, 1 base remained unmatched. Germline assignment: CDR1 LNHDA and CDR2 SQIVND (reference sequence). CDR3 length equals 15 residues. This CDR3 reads CASSMGQGYNSPLHF. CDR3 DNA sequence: TGTGCCAGTAGTATGGGACAGGGTTATAATTCACCCCTCCACTTT.

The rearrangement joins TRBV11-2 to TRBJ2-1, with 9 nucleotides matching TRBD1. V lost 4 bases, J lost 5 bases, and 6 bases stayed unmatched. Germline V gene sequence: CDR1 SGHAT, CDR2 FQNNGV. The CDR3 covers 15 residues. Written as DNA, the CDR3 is TGTGCCAGCAGCTCCCACAGGGGGCGAAACAATGAGCAGTTCTTC. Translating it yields CASSSHRGRNNEQFF.

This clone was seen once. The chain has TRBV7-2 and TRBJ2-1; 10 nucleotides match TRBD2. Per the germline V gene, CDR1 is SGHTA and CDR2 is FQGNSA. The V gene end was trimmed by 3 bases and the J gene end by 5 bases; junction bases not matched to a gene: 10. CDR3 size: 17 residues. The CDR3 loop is CASSLGPSGSPHNEQFF. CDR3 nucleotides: TGTGCCAGCAGCTTGGGTCCTAGCGGGAGTCCCCACAATGAGCAGTTCTTC.

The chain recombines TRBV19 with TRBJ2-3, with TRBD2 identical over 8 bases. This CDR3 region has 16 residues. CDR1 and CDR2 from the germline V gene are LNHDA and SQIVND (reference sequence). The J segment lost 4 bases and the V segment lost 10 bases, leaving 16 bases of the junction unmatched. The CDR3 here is CATKILRGAQADTQYF. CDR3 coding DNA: TGTGCCACTAAAATTCTGCGGGGGGCGCAGGCAGATACGCAGTATTTT.

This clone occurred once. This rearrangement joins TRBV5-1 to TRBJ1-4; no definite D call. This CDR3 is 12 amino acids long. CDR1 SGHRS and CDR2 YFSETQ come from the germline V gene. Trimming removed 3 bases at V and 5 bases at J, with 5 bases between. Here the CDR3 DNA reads TGCGCCAGCAGCTGGCCCAATGAAAAACTGTTTTTT. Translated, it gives CASSWPNEKLFF.

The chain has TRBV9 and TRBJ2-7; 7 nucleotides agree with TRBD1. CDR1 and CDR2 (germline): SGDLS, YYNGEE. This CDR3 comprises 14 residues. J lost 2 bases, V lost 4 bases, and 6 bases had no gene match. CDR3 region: CASSLGTVTYEQYF. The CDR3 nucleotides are TGTGCCAGCAGCCTAGGGACAGTGACCTACGAGCAGTACTTC.

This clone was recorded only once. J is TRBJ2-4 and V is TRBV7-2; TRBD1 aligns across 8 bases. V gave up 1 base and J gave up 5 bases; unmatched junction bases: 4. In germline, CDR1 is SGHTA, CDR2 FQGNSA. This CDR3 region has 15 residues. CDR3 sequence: CASSLGRGLENIQYF. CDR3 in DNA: TGTGCCAGCAGCTTAGGCAGGGGGCTCGAAAACATTCAGTACTTC.

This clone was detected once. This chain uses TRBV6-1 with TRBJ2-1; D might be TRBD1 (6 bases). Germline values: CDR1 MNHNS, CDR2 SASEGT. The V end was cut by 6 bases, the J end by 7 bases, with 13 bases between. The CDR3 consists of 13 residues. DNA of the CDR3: TGTGCCAGCAGACTACAGGGCGGGAATGAGCAGTTCTTC. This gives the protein CASRLQGGNEQFF.